Sequencing of this TCR beta chain was carried out in a study of shared T cell receptors in the human thymus. This table comes from immunoSEQ multiplex PCR, and its TCRdb copy is limited to in-frame clones, with some not included. The table lists hundreds of thousands of clones, around three quarters of them singletons. Deletions cut 0 bases from V and 7 bases from J, with 12 bases between. CDR3 length: 15 residues. CDR1 is MNHNY, CDR2 SVGAGI, per germline (reference sequence). This sample also appeared in a second study, on human thymus T cells.

Sequencing input: thymocytes. The chain joins TRBV6-6 to TRBJ2-2; weak D call: TRBD2 (6 bases). The receptor was derived from a boy younger than two with a congenital heart defect. The CDR3 loop reads CASSYSGGIGGELFF. The CDR3 DNA is TGTGCCAGCAGTTACTCGGGGGGTATAGGCGGGGAGCTGTTTTTT.